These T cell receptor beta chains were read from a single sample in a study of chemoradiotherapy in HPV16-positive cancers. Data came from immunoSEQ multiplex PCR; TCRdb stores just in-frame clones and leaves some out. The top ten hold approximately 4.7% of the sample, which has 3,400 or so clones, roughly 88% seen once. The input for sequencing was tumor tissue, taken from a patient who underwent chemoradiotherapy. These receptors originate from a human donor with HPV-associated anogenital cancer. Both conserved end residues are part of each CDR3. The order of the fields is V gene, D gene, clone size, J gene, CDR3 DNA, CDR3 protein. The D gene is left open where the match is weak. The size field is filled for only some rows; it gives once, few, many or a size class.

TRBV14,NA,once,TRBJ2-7,TGTGCCAGCAGCCGCCCGGGGGTAGGGGCCTACGAGCAGTACTTC,CASSRPGVGAYEQYF
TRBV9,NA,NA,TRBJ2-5,TGTGCCAGCAGCCTAGATCAGGGGTCCCACCAAGAGACCCAGTACTTC,CASSLDQGSHQETQYF
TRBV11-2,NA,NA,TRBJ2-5,TGTGCCAGCAGCTTAACCTCTCTAGATGTAATAGAGACCCAGTACTTC,CASSLTSLDVIETQYF
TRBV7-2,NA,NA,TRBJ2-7,TGTGCCAGCAGCCCGTCACTAATCGAGAACTACGAGCAGTACTTC,CASSPSLIENYEQYF
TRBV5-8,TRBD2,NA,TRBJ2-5,TGTGCCAGCAGCTTGGTGGGACTAGTTAAGACCCAGTACTTC,CASSLVGLVKTQYF
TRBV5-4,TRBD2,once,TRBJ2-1,TGTGCCAGCAGCGCCAGACTAGCGGGAGTATTTGGGAGCGATGAGCAGTTCTTC,CASSARLAGVFGSDEQFF
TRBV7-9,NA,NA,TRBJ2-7,TGTGCCAGCAGCTCCTTGACAGGAGCCGACGAGCAGTACTTC,CASSSLTGADEQYF
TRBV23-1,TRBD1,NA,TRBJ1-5,TGCGCCAGCAGTCAATCGCAGGACAGGCTGGGCAATCAGCCCCAGCATTTT,CASSQSQDRLGNQPQHF
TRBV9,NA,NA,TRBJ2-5,TGTGCCAGCAGCGAGGGCGGACAGTACCAAGAGACCCAGTACTTC,CASSEGGQYQETQYF
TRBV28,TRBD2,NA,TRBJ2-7,TGTGCCAGCAGCCTAGGGGGACTAGCCTACGAGCAGTACTTC,CASSLGGLAYEQYF
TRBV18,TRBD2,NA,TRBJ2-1,TGTGCCAGCTCACCACCTCAACGGGGGACGGTAGCGGGAGGGGACACGAATGAGCAGTTCTTC,CASSPPQRGTVAGGDTNEQFF
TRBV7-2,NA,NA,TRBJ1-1,TGTGCCAGCAGCTTATCTCCAGGGATGGGGGGCACTGAAGCTTTCTTT,CASSLSPGMGGTEAFF
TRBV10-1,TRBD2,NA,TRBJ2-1,TGCGCCAGCTCCCCCACTAGCGGGAAGAACAATGAGCAGTTCTTC,CASSPTSGKNNEQFF
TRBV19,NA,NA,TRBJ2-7,TGTGCCAGTAGTTCTTCACAGGGCCTCGAGCAGTACTTC,CASSSSQGLEQYF
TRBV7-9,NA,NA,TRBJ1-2,TGTGCCAGCAGAGCCACCGGGGCGAACTATGGCTACACCTTC,CASRATGANYGYTF
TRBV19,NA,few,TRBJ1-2,TGTGCCAGTAGTATAGCCGGGGCCTACTATGGCTACACCTTC,CASSIAGAYYGYTF
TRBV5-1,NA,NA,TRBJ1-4,TGCGCCAGCAGCTCCATTCCTCCTTTAGACAGGTTCCTTCATGCAACTAATGAAAAACTGTTTTTT,CASSSIPPLDRFLHATNEKLFF
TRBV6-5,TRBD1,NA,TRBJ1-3,TGTGCCAGCAGTTCGGGACAGCATGGAAACACCATATATTTT,CASSSGQHGNTIYF
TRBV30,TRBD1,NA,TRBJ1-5,TGTGCCTGGAGTGCCAACAGGGGAGGACAGCCCCAGCATTTT,CAWSANRGGQPQHF
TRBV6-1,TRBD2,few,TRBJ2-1,TGTGCCAGCAGTGAGCGGGAGAACAATGAGCAGTTCTTC,CASSERENNEQFF
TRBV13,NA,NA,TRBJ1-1,TGTGCCAGCAGGAATACCGGACCGAACACTGAAGCTTTCTTT,CASRNTGPNTEAFF
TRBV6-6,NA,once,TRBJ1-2,TGTGCCAGCAGTTACTCGGACAGAGCCGGCTATGGCTACACCTTC,CASSYSDRAGYGYTF
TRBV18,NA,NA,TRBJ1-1,TGTGCCAGCTCACCGCCGCCATGGGGCACTGAAGCTTTCTTT,CASSPPPWGTEAFF
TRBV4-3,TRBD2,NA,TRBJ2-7,TGCGCCAGCAGCCAAGGGGCTAGCGGGTACTACGAGCAGTACTTC,CASSQGASGYYEQYF
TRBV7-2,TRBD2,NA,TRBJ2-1,TGTGCCAGCAGCTTAGCGGCGGGAGCTGCCTACAATGAGCAGTTCTTC,CASSLAAGAAYNEQFF
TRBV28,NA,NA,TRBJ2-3,TGTGCCAGCCGGGACCGGCGGGGCACAGATACGCAGTATTTT,CASRDRRGTDTQYF
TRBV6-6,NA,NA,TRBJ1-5,TGTGCCAGCAGGGGGTACCCCTCGGGCAATCAGCCCCAGCATTTT,CASRGYPSGNQPQHF
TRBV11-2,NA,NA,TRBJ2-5,TGTGCCAGCAGCAGGAGTGGGGGGCGGTCTCAGGAGACCCAGTACTTC,CASSRSGGRSQETQYF
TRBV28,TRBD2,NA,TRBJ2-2,TGTGCCAGCAGTCTGGGACTAGCGGGAGGGCCCGACACCGGGGAGCTGTTTTTT,CASSLGLAGGPDTGELFF
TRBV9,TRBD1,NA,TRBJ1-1,TGTGCCAGCAGCCAGACAGGGAAGAACACTGAAGCTTTCTTT,CASSQTGKNTEAFF
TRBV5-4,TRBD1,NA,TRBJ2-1,TGTGCCAGCAGCCTAGGGACAGGGAGAACCTACAATGAGCAGTTCTTC,CASSLGTGRTYNEQFF
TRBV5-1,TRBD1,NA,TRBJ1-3,TGCGCCAGCAGCCTCGACAGGGACTCTGGAAACACCATATATTTT,CASSLDRDSGNTIYF
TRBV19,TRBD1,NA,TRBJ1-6,TGTGCCAGTAGTATGGCGGGACAGAAAAATTCACCCCTCCACTTT,CASSMAGQKNSPLHF
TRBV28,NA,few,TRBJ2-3,TGTGCCAGCAGTTTCGGGATAGATACGCAGTATTTT,CASSFGIDTQYF
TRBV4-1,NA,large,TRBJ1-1,TGCGCCAGCAGCCAAGTGGGGACGGTGAACACTGAAGCTTTCTTT,CASSQVGTVNTEAFF
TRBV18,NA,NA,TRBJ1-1,TGTGCCAGCTCACGCGACAGTAACACTGAAGCTTTCTTT,CASSRDSNTEAFF
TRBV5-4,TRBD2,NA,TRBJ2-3,TGTGCCAGCAGCTTAGGAGCGGGAGGCACAGATACGCAGTATTTT,CASSLGAGGTDTQYF
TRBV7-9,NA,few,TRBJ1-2,TGTGCCAGCAGCCCCCTGGGGGGCTATGGCTACACCTTC,CASSPLGGYGYTF
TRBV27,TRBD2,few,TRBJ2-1,TGTGCCAGCAGTTTAGTACTAGCGCCGTACAATGAGCAGTTCTTC,CASSLVLAPYNEQFF
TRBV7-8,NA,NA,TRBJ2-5,TGTGCCAGCAGCTTAGAGGCCCAGCGGGTAAAAGAGACCCAGTACTTC,CASSLEAQRVKETQYF
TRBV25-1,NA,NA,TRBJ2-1,TGTGCCAGCAGTGAATATCTAATTTGGCGGGAAAGTAACAATGAGCAGTTCTTC,CASSEYLIWRESNNEQFF